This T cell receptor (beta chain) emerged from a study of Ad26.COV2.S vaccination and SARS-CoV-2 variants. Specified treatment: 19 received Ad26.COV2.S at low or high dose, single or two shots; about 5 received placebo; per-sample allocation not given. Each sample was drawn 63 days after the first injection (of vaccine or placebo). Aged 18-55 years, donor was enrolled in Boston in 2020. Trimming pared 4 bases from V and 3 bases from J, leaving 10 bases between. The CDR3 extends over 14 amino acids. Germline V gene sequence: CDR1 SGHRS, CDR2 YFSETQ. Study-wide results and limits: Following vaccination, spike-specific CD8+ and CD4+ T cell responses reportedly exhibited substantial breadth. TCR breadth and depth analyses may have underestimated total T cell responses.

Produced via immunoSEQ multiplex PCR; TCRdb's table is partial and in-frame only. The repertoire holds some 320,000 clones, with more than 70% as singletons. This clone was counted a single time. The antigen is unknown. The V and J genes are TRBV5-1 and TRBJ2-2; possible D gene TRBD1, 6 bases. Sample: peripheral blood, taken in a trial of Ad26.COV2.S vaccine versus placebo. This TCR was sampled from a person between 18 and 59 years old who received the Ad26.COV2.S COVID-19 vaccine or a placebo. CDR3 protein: CASSQGHDTGELFF. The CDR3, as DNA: TGCGCCAGCAGCCAGGGGCACGACACCGGGGAGCTGTTTTTT.